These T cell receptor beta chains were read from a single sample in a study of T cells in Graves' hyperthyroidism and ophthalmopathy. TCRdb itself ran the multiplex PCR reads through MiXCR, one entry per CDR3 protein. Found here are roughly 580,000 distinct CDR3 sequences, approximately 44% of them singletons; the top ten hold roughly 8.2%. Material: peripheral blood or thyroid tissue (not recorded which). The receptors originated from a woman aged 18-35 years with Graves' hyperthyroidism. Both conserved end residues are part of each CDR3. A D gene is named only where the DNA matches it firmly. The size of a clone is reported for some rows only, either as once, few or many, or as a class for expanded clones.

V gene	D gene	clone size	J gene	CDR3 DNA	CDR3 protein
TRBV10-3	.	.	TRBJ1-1	TGTGCCATCAGCCCAGGGTCTGGTGCTGAAGCTTTCTTT	CAISPGSGAEAFF
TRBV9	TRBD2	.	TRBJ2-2	TGTGCCAGCAGCTCCCGCCCCGGGAGGGCCTACGGGGAGCTGTTTTTT	CASSSRPGRAYGELFF
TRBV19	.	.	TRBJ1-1	TGTGCCGGCAGCTTGCGCAGGGACATAGACACTGAAGCTTTCTTT	CAGSLRRDIDTEAFF
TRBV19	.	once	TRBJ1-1	TGTGCCAGTACCCGATGGGACGCCCGGGGAGCTGAAGCTTTCTTT	CASTRWDARGAEAFF
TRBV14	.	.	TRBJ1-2	TGTGCCAGCAGCCAAGCAGTGAACTATGGCTACACCTTC	CASSQAVNYGYTF
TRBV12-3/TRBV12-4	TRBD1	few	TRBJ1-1	TGTGCCAGCAAGACAGGGGTACCTGAAGCTTTCTTT	CASKTGVPEAFF
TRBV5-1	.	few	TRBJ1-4	TGCGCCAGCAGCTTGGAAGGGGTGAATGAAAAACTGTTTTTT	CASSLEGVNEKLFF
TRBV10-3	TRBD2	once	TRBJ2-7	TGTGCCATCAGCAGTCTAGCGGGCGAGCAGTACTTC	CAISSLAGEQYF
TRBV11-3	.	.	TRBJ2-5	TGTGCCAGTAGTCCGACGCGTGAGGGCCGGGGGACCCAGTACTTC	CASSPTREGRGTQYF
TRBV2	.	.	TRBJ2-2	TGTGCCAGCAGTGATTTGGCCGGGGAGCTGTTTTTT	CASSDLAGELFF
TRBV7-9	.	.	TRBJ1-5	TGTGTCGCTCTTAATATCCGGGACGGAGGAGTTCAGCCCCAGCATTTT	CVALNIRDGGVQPQHF
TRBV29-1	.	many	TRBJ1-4	TGCAGCGGTGGACAAGGAGGGGAAAAACTGTTTTTT	CSGGQGGEKLFF
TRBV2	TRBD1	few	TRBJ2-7	TGTGCCAGCACTCCGGACAGGGGGGCCCCTCGGGAGCAGTACTTC	CASTPDRGAPREQYF
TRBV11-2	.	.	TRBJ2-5	TGTGCCAGCAGCTTAGATCCTAGGTTGTTGGAGACCCAGTACTTC	CASSLDPRLLETQYF
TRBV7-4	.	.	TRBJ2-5	TGTGCCAGCAGCCATCGGGGGACAGCGTCGGATACCCAGTACTTC	CASSHRGTASDTQYF
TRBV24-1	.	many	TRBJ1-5	TGTGCCACCAGTGATTTATCATCGGGTCAGCCCCAGCATTTT	CATSDLSSGQPQHF
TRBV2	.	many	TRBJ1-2	TGTGCCAGCACCGCCAGGACCCGGAATGGCTACACCTTC	CASTARTRNGYTF
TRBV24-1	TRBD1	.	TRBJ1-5	TGTGCCACCAGTGAATCCGGGACAGGTTACAATCAGCCCCAGCATTTT	CATSESGTGYNQPQHF
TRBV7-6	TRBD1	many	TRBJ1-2	TGTGCCAGCAGCTCCCGGACAGGGTTCTTCTATGGCTACACCTTC	CASSSRTGFFYGYTF
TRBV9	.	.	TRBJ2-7	TGTGCCAGCAGCCAAGACCCCGGGTCCCCCGAGCAGTACTTC	CASSQDPGSPEQYF
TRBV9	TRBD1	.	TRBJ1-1	TGTGCCAGCAGCCCGGACAGGGGTGAAGCTTTCTTT	CASSPDRGEAFF
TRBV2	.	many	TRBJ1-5	TGTGCCAGCAGTTCAGGCCTCGGGAATCAGCCCCAGCATTTT	CASSSGLGNQPQHF
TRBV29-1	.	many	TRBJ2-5	TGCAGCGTTGTGTTTATAGAGACCCAGTACTTC	CSVVFIETQYF
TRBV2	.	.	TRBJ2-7	TGTGCCAGCAGTACGCCTACTGGTTCCTACGAGCAGTACTTC	CASSTPTGSYEQYF
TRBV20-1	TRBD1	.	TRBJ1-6	TGCAGTGCTCGCGGGGGACAGGGGTCACCCCTCCACTTT	CSARGGQGSPLHF
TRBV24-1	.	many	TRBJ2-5	TGTGCCACCAGTGATTTCGCCGGGGAGCAAAAAGAGACCCAGTACTTC	CATSDFAGEQKETQYF
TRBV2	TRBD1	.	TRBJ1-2	TGTGCCAGCAGTCAAGGGACAGACTATGGCTACACCTTC	CASSQGTDYGYTF
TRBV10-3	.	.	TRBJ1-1	TGTGCCATCAGTGTAGACAGCGGCACTGAAGCTTTCTTT	CAISVDSGTEAFF
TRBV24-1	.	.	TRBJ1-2	TGTGCCACCAGTGACGCCCGAAGCGAGGCAGGGACCTATGGCTACACCTTC	CATSDARSEAGTYGYTF
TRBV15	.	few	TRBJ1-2	TGTGCCACCAGCAGAGTCCTGCTGAGGGGGGCGGATTATTATGGCTACACCTTC	CATSRVLLRGADYYGYTF
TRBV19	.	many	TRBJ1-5	TGTGCCAGTAGTAAAGGCCGGCAGGGCAATCAGCCCCAGCATTTT	CASSKGRQGNQPQHF
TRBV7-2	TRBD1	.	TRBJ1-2	TGTGCCAGCAGCCATGGGACAGTCTATGGCTACACCTTC	CASSHGTVYGYTF
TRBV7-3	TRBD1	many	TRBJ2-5	TGTGCCAGCAGCATAGACAGGGGTGAGACCCAGTACTTC	CASSIDRGETQYF
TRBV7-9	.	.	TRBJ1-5	TGTGCCAGCAGTGGGGTGTGGAGTTCCCCCAATCAGCCCCAGCATTTT	CASSGVWSSPNQPQHF
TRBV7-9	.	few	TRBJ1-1	TGTGCCAGCAGCTTATCAGGCCAAGAAAACACTGAAGCTTTCTTT	CASSLSGQENTEAFF
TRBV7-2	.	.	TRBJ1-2	TGTGCCAGCAGCTTAGATGCAGGCCTGAGCTATGGCTACACCTTC	CASSLDAGLSYGYTF
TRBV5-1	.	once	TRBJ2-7	TGCGCCAGCAGCTTGGATCGACAGCAAGTTTCCTACGAGCAGTACTTC	CASSLDRQQVSYEQYF
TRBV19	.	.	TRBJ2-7	TGTGCCAGTAGTATCATCGTCGGCTCAACCAACGAGCAGTACTTC	CASSIIVGSTNEQYF
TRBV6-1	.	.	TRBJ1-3	TGTGCCAGCAGTGCGGCAGCTGGAAACACCATATATTTT	CASSAAAGNTIYF
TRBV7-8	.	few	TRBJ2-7	TGTGCCAGCACCAAGACTGGACTTTCCTACGAGCAGTACTTC	CASTKTGLSYEQYF
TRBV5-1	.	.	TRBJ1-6	TGCGCCAGCAGCACGGACTTAACTAATTCACCCCTCCACTTT	CASSTDLTNSPLHF
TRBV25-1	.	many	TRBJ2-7	TGTGCCAGCAGTGAAGGGGGGGGACAAGGGGGCTACGAGCAGTACTTC	CASSEGGGQGGYEQYF
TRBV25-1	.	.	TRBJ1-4	TGTGCCAGCAGTAACTCGAGGACAAGTCATGAAAAACTGTTTTTT	CASSNSRTSHEKLFF
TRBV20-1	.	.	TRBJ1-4	TGCAGTACCGGGGGGGCAACTAATGAAAAACTGTTTTTT	CSTGGATNEKLFF
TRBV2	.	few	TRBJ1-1	TGTGCCAGCAGTTCCAGGGAATTGAACACTGAAGCTTTCTTT	CASSSRELNTEAFF
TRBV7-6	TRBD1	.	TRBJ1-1	TGTGCCAGCAGACGTCCCGGGACAGGGGAATCTTTCTTT	CASRRPGTGESFF
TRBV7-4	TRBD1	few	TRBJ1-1	TGTGCCAGCAGCTCGGGACAGTCGAACACTGAAGCTTTCTTT	CASSSGQSNTEAFF
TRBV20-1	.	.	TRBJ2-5	TGCAGTGCTAACCCTGGGACCACCCAAGAGACCCAGTACTTC	CSANPGTTQETQYF
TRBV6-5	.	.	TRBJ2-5	TGTGCCAGCAGTCTAGGGAATAGCGAGACCCAGTACTTC	CASSLGNSETQYF
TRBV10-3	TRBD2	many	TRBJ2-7	TGTGCCATCAGCGGGAGGGACTACGAGCAGTACTTC	CAISGRDYEQYF